This T cell receptor (beta chain) derives from a study of immune characterization of retroperitoneal liposarcoma. This clonotype has a count of ten or more. TCRdb analysed the PCR reads with MiXCR anew, one entry per CDR3 protein. Of about 10,000 distinct CDR3 sequences listed, around a third are singletons. The CDR3 is made up of 14 amino acids. Trimming shortened V by 5 bases and J by 4 bases, and 12 bases separated the two germline ends. The germline gives CDR1 MNHNS, CDR2 SASEGT. This chain uses TRBV6-1 with TRBJ1-5; D is perhaps TRBD1 (5 bases). This sequence originates from a male donor with retroperitoneal liposarcoma. The sequenced sample was tumor tissue. This CDR3 reads CASSSRGGNQPQHF. CDR3 in DNA: TGTGCCAGCAGTTCAAGGGGAGGGAATCAGCCCCAGCATTTT.